A single sample gave rise to the 11 T cell receptor beta chains below, sequenced in a study of cytotoxic CD8 clonotypes in ibrutinib-treated CLL. Sequenced by immunoSEQ multiplex PCR; TCRdb stores in-frame clones only, minus some. This repertoire shows about 34,000 clones, approximately 69% found once; its top ten account for 28%. The sample was PBMCs, taken before ibrutinib treatment. The receptors were gathered from a human donor with chronic lymphocytic leukemia.

This sequence joins TRBV7-6 and TRBJ1-5; maybe TRBD1 (5 bases). From germline, CDR1 is SGHVS and CDR2 FNYEAQ. Trimming pared 5 bases from V and 3 bases from J, leaving 14 bases between. There are 15 residues in the CDR3. CDR3 protein: CASSPDEGHNQPQHF. The CDR3 DNA sequence: TGTGCCAGCAGCCCTGACGAGGGGCACAATCAGCCCCAGCATTTT.

The chain links TRBV28 to TRBJ2-5; unclear D gene. Trimming removed 3 bases at V and 1 base at J, with 6 bases between. The CDR3 length is 13 residues. The germline CDR1 and CDR2 sequences are MDHEN and SYDVKM. The CDR3 protein is CASSFVSQETQYF. CDR3 in DNA: TGTGCCAGCAGTTTTGTCAGCCAAGAGACCCAGTACTTC.

This chain links TRBV7-2 with TRBJ2-6; D remains unclear. V lost 5 bases to trimming and J lost 0 bases, with 17 bases between them. The CDR3 consists of 18 residues. CDR1 is SGHTA and CDR2 is FQGNSA in the germline V gene. This CDR3 reads CASSRSGLFSSGANVLTF. The CDR3 coding sequence is TGTGCCAGCAGCAGGTCCGGGCTTTTCAGCTCTGGGGCCAACGTCCTGACTTTC.

The chain couples TRBV7-8 to TRBJ2-3; TRBD2 matches at 13 bases. The ends lost 3 bases at V and 2 bases at J; junction bases unmatched: 11. This CDR3 is built from 19 residues. Germline assignment: CDR1 SGHVS and CDR2 FQNEAQ. CDR3 sequence: CASSFPGTGLAGFTDTQYF. Written as DNA, the CDR3 is TGTGCCAGCAGCTTTCCGGGAACGGGACTAGCGGGATTCACAGATACGCAGTATTTT. Based on the CDR3 plus reference TRBV7-8 and TRBJ2-3, the full variable domain is GAGVSQSPRYKVAKRGQDVALRCDPISGHVSLFWYQQALGQGPEFLTYFQNEAQLDKSGLPSDRFFAERPEGSVSTLKIQRTQQEDSAVYLCASSFPGTGLAGFTDTQYFGPGTRLTVL.

This clone has a single count. CDR3: CASSPDGFSYNEQFF. The DNA for the CDR3 is TGTGCCAGCAGTCCTGACGGGTTTTCCTACAATGAGCAGTTCTTC. The chain combines TRBV4-2 with TRBJ2-1; D gene unclear. Germline V lookup: CDR1 LGHNA, CDR2 YNFKEQ. This CDR3 contains 15 residues. Trimming shortened V by 6 bases and J by 1 base, and 13 bases separated the two germline ends.

This chain's CDR3 is CASSTTGNTGELFF. In DNA form, the CDR3 reads TGTGCCAGCTCAACGACAGGGAACACCGGGGAGCTGTTTTTT. The J gene is TRBJ2-2, the V gene TRBV18; a possible D gene is TRBD1 (6 bases). CDR1 KGHSH and CDR2 LQKENI come from the germline V gene. Trimming cost V 5 bases and J 1 base, with 8 bases left between them. The CDR3 consists of 14 residues. The full variable domain, completed using reference TRBV18 and TRBJ2-2, is NAGVMQNPRHLVRRRGQEARLRCSPMKGHSHVYWYRQLPEEGLKFMVYLQKENIIDESGMPKERFSAEFPKEGPSILRIQQVVRGDSAAYFCASSTTGNTGELFFGEGSRLTVL.

CDR3 region: CAGTGLTDEQFF. DNA for the CDR3: TGTGCCGGGACCGGATTGACCGATGAGCAGTTCTTC. V usage is TRBV30 and J usage is TRBJ2-1; tentatively, D is TRBD1 or TRBD2 (5 bases each). The germline gives CDR1 GTSNPN, CDR2 SVGIG (reference sequence). The length of the CDR3 is 12 residues. The V gene lost 8 bases and the J gene lost 8 bases, with 16 bases spanning the gap.

The sample holds a few counts of this clone. The rearrangement joins TRBV27 to TRBJ2-1; D gene uncertain. This CDR3 comprises 14 residues. V was cut by 3 bases and J by 8 bases, with 14 bases left in between. Germline values: CDR1 MNHEY, CDR2 SMNVEV (reference sequence). CDR3: CASSFQSSFYEQFF. The CDR3 DNA is TGTGCCAGCAGTTTCCAAAGTAGCTTCTATGAGCAGTTCTTC.

This clone was detected only a few times. The chain links TRBV4-2 to TRBJ1-6; the D gene is possibly TRBD1 (6 bases). V was trimmed by 5 bases and J by 10 bases, leaving 18 bases between them. Germline-derived CDR1 and CDR2 are LGHNA and YNFKEQ. The CDR3 has 15 residues. The CDR3 is CASSAEEGQGSPLHF. Here the CDR3 DNA reads TGTGCCAGCAGCGCAGAAGAGGGACAAGGATCACCCCTCCACTTT.

This rearrangement joins TRBV10-2 to TRBJ2-2; D uncertain. The germline V gene encodes CDR1 WSHSY and CDR2 SAAADI. This CDR3 is built from 13 residues. V was cut by 9 bases and J by 4 bases, with 12 bases left in between. CDR3 sequence (DNA): TGCGCCAGTGGAGAGACCATCACCGGGGAGCTGTTTTTT. Its translation: CASGETITGELFF.

The chain uses TRBV4-2 and TRBJ2-1; TRBD2 is a possible D gene (6 bases). Germline CDR1 reads LGHNA; CDR2 reads YNFKEQ. V lost 1 base and J 7 bases, leaving 14 bases between the germline ends. The length of the CDR3 is 15 residues. CDR3 sequence: CASSQVAEGYNEQFF. The CDR3 DNA follows: TGTGCCAGCAGCCAAGTAGCGGAGGGATATAATGAGCAGTTCTTC.